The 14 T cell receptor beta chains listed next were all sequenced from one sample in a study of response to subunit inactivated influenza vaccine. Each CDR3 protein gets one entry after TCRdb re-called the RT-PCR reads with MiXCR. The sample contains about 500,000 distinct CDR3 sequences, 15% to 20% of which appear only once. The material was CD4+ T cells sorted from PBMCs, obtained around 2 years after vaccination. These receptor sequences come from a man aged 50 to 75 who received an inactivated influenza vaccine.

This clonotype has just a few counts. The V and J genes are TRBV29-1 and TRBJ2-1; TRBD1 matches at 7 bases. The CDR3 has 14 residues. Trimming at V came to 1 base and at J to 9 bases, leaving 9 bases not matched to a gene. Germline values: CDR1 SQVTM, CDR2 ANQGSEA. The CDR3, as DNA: TGCAGCGTTGAAGGACAGGGTCTAAGGGGTGAGCAGTTCTTC. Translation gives CSVEGQGLRGEQFF.

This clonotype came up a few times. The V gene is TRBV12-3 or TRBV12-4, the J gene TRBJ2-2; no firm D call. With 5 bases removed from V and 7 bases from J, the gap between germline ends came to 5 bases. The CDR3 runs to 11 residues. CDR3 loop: CASSDLGELFF. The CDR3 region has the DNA TGTGCCAGCAGTGACCTCGGGGAGCTGTTTTTT.

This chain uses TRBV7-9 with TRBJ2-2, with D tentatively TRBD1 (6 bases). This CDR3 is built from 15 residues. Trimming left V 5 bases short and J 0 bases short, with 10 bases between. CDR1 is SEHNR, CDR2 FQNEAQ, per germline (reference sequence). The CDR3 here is CASSIGQSNTGELFF. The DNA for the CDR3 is TGTGCCAGCAGCATCGGACAGTCGAACACCGGGGAGCTGTTTTTT.

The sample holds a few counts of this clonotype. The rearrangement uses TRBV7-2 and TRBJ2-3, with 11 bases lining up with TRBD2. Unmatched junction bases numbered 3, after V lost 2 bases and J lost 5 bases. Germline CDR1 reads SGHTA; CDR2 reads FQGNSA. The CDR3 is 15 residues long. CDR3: CASSLFGLAGDTQYF. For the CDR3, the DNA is TGTGCCAGCAGCTTATTTGGACTAGCGGGAGATACGCAGTATTTT. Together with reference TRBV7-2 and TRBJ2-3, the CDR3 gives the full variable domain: GAGVSQSPSNKVTEKGKDVELRCDPISGHTALYWYRQSLGQGLEFLIYFQGNSAPDKSGLPSDRFSAERTGGSVSTLTIQRTQQEDSAVYLCASSLFGLAGDTQYFGPGTRLTVL.

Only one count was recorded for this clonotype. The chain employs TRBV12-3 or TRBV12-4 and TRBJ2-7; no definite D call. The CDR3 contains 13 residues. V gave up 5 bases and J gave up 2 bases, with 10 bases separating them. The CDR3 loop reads CASSLSNPYEQYF. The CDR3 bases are TGTGCCAGCAGTCTCAGTAACCCCTACGAGCAGTACTTC.

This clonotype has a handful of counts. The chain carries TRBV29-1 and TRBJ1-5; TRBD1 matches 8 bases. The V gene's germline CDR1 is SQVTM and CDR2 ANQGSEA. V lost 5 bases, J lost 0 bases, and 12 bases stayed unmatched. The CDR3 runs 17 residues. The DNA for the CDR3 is TGCAGCGTTTCCTCCGACAGGGGACCCTATAGCAATCAGCCCCAGCATTTT. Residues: CSVSSDRGPYSNQPQHF.

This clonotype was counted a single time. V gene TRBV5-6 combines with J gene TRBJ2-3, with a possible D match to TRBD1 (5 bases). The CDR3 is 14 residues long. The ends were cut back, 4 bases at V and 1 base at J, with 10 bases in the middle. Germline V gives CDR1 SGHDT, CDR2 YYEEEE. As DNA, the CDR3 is TGTGCCAGCAGCGCAGTCAGGGGCACAGATACGCAGTATTTT. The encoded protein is CASSAVRGTDTQYF.

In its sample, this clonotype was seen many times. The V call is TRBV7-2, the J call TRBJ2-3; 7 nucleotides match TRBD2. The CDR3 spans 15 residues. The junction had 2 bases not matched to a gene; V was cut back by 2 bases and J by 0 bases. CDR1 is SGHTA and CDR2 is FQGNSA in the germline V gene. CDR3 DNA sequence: TGTGCCAGCAGCTTACAGCGGGGAAGCACAGATACGCAGTATTTT. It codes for CASSLQRGSTDTQYF.

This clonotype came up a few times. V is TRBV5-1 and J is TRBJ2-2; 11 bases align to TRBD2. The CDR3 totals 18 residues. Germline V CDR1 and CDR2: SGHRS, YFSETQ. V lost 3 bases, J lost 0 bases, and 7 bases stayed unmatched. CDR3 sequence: CASSSHLAGGPNTGELFF. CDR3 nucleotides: TGCGCCAGCAGCTCACACTTAGCGGGGGGGCCGAACACCGGGGAGCTGTTTTTT.

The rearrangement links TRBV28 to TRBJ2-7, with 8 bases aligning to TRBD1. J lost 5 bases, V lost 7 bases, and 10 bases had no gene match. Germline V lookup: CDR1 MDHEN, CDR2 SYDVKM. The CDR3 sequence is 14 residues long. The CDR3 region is CASTDRGDTHEQYF. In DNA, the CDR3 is TGTGCCAGCACCGACAGGGGCGATACCCACGAGCAGTACTTC.

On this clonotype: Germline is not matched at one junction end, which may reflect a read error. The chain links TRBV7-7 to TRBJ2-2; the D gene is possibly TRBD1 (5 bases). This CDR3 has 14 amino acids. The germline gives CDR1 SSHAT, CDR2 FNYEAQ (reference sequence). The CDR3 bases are TGTGCTAGCAGCTTAGCTCCAGGGCCCGGGGAGCTGTTTTTT. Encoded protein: CASSLAPGPGELFF.

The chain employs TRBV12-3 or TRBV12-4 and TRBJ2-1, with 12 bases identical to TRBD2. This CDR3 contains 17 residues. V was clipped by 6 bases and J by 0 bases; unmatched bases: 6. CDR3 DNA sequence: TGTGCCAGCAGCGGACTAGCGGGACGAAGCTCCTACAATGAGCAGTTCTTC. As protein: CASSGLAGRSSYNEQFF.

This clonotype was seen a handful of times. CDR3 residues: CANRQGMNTEAFF. Written as DNA, the CDR3 is TGTGCCAACCGACAGGGCATGAACACTGAAGCTTTCTTT. The gene calls are TRBV10-3 and TRBJ1-1; 7 bases agree with TRBD1. V gave up 10 bases and J gave up 0 bases; unmatched junction bases: 5. The CDR3 length is 13 residues. CDR1 ENHRY and CDR2 SYGVKD come from the germline V gene.

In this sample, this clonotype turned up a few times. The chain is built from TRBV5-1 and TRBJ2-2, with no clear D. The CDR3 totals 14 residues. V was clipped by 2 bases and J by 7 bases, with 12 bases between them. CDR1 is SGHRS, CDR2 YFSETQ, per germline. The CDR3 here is CASSFDSLGGELFF. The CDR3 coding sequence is TGCGCCAGCAGCTTTGACTCCTTAGGCGGGGAGCTGTTTTTT.